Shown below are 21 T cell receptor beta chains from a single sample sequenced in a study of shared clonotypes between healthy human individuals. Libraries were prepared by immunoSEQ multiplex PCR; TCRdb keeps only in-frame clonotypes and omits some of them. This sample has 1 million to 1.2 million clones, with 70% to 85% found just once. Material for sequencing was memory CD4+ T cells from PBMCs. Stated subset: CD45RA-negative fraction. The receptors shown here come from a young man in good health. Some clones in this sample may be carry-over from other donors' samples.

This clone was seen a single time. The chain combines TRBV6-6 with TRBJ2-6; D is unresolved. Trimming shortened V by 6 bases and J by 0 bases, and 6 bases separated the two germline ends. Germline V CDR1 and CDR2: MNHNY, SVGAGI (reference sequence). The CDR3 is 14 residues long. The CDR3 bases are TGTGCCAGCAGCGCGTACTCTGGGGCCAACGTCCTGACTTTC. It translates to CASSAYSGANVLTF.

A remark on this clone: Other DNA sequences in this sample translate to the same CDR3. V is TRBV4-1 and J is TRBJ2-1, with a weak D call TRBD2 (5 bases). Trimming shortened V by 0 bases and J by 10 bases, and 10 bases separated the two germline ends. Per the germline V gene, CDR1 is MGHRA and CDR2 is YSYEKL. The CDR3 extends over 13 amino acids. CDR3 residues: CASSQDPSGEQFF. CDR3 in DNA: TGCGCCAGCAGCCAAGATCCGTCGGGGGAGCAGTTCTTC.

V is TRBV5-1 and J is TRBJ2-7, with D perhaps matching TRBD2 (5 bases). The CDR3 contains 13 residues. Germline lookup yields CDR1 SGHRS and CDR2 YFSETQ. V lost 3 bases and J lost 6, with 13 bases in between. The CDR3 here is CASSSSGSSEQYF. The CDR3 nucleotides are TGCGCCAGCAGCTCTTCGGGGAGCAGCGAGCAGTACTTC.

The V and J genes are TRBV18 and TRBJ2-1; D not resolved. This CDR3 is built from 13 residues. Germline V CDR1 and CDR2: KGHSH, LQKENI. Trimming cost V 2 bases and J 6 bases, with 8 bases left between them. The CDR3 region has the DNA TGTGCCAGCTCACCATTCACCGGCAATGAGCAGTTCTTC. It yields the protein CASSPFTGNEQFF.

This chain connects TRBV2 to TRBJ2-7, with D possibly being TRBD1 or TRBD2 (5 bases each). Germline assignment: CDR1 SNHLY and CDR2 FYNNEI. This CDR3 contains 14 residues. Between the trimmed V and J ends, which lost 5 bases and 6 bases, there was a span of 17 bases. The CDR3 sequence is CASSLGVTSLEQYF. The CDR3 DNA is TGTGCCAGCAGTTTGGGGGTCACCTCTCTCGAGCAGTACTTC. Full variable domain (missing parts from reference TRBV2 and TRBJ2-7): EPEVTQTPSHQVTQMGQEVILRCVPISNHLYFYWYRQILGQKVEFLVSFYNNEISEKSEIFDDQFSVERPDGSNFTLKIRSTKLEDSAMYFCASSLGVTSLEQYFGPGTRLTVT.

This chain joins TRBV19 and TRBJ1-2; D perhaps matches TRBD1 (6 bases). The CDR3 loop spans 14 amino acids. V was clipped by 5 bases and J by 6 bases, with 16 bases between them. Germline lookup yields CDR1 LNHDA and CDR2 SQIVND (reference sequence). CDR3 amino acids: CASSLGTQGDGYTF. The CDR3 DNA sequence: TGTGCCAGTAGTTTGGGAACACAGGGAGATGGCTACACCTTC.

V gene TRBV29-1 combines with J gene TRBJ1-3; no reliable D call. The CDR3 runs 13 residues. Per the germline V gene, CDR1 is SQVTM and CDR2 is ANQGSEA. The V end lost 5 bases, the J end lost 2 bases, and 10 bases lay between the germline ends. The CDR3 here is CSVSWSAGNTIYF. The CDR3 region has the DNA TGCAGCGTTTCTTGGTCAGCTGGAAACACCATATATTTT.

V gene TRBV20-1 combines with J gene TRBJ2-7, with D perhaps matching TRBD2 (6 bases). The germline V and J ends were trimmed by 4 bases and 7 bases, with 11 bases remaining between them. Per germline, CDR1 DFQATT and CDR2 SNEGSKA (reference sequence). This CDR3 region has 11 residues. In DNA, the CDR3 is TGCAGTGCTATTTGGGCGGGAGAGCAGTACTTC. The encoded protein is CSAIWAGEQYF.

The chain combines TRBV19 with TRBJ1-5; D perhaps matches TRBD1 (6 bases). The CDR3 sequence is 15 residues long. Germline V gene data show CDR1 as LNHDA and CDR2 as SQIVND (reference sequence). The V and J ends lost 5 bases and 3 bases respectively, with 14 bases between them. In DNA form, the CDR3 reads TGTGCCAGTAGTCCCAGGGGTTTCGACAATCAGCCCCAGCATTTT. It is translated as CASSPRGFDNQPQHF.

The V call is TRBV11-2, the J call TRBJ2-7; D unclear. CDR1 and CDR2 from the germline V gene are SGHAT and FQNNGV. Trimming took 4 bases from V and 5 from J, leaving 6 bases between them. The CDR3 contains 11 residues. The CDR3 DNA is TGTGCCAGCAGCTCTTGGAACGAGCAGTACTTC. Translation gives CASSSWNEQYF.

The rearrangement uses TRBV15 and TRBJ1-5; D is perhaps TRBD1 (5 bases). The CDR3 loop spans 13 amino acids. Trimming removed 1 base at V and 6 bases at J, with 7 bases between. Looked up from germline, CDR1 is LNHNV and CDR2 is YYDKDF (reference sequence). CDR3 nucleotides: TGTGCCACCAGCAGAGGAGGGGTTCAGCCCCAGCATTTT. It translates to CATSRGGVQPQHF.

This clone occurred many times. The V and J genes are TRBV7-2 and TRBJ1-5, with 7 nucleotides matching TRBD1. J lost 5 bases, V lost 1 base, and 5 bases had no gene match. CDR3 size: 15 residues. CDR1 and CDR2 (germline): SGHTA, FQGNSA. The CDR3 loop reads CASSLERGLHQPQHF. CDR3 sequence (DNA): TGTGCCAGCAGCTTAGAAAGGGGGCTTCATCAGCCCCAGCATTTT.

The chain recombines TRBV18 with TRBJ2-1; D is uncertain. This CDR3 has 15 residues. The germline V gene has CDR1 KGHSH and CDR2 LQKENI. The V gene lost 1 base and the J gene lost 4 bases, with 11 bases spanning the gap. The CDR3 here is CASSPQGRVYNEQFF. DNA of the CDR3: TGTGCCAGCTCACCACAGGGTCGGGTTTACAATGAGCAGTTCTTC.

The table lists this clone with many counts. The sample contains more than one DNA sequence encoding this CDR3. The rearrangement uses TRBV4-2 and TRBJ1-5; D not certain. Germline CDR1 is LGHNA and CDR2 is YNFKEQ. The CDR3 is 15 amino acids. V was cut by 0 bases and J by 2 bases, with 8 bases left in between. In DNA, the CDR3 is TGTGCCAGCAGCCAAGAGTTTTGGGGCAATCAGCCCCAGCATTTT. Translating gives CASSQEFWGNQPQHF.

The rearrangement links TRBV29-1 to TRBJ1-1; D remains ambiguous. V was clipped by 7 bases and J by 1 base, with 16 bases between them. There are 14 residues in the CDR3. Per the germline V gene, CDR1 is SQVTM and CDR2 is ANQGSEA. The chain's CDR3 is CSAVTRPANTEAFF. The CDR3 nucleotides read TGCAGCGCTGTGACAAGGCCCGCGAACACTGAAGCTTTCTTT.

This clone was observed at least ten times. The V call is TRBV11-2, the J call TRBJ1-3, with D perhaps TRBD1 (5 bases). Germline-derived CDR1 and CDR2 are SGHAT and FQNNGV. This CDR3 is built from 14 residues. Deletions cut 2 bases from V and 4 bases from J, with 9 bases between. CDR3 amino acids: CASSLTWDGNTIYF. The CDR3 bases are TGTGCCAGCAGCTTAACCTGGGACGGAAACACCATATATTTT.

The CDR3 region is CASSQGPRETQYF. The CDR3, as DNA: TGCGCCAGCAGCCAAGGCCCACGGGAGACCCAGTACTTC. V and J are TRBV4-1 and TRBJ2-5; unclear D gene. Germline CDR1 and CDR2: MGHRA and YSYEKL. V lost 1 base to trimming and J lost 5 bases, with 8 bases between them. The CDR3 runs 13 residues.

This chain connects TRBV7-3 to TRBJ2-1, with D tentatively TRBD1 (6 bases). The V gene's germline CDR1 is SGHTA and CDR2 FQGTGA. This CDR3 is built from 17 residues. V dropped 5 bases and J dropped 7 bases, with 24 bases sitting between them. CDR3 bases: TGTGCCAGCAGCGCCCGGACGGGTCAGGGGATACTTAATGAGCAGTTCTTC. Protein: CASSARTGQGILNEQFF.

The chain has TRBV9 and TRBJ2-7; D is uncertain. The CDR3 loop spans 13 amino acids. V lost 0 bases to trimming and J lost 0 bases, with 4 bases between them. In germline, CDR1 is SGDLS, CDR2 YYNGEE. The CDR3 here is CASSVANSYEQYF. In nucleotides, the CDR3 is TGTGCCAGCAGCGTAGCAAACTCCTACGAGCAGTACTTC. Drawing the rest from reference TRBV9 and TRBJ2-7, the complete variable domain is DSGVTQTPKHLITATGQRVTLRCSPRSGDLSVYWYQQSLDQGLQFLIQYYNGEERAKGNILERFSAQQFPDLHSELNLSSLELGDSALYFCASSVANSYEQYFGPGTRLTVT.

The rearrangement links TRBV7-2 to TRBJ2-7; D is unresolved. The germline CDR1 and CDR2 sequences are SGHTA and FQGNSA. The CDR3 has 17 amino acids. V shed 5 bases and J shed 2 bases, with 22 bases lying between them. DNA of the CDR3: TGTGCCAGCAGCCCCCAAGGGTTGATGGGCGATCCCTACGAGCAGTACTTC. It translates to CASSPQGLMGDPYEQYF.

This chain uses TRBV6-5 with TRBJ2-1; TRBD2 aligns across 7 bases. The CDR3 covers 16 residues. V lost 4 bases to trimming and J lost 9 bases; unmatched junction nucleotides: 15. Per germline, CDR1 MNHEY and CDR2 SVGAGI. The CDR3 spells CASSLFASGIFSEQFF. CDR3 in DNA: TGTGCCAGCAGTTTATTCGCCAGCGGGATCTTCAGTGAGCAGTTCTTC.